The T cell receptor (beta chain) described here comes from a study of shared clonotypes between healthy human individuals (dated by TCRdb to 2018 to 2021). Background on the whole study: A few men and two women, aged 18 to 49 years, made up the cohort. For each donor, three plates each were used for CD4 naive and CD4 memory, two plates were used for CD8 naive, and one plate was used for CD8 memory. To estimate repertoire size and how much clonotypes are shared between individuals, the study performed deep sequencing of blood TCR repertoires from about five healthy adults. Libraries were prepared and TCR repertoires were sequenced by different laboratories using diverse techniques, in order to increase sequencing depth and limit assay-specific biases. Per donor, leukapheresis produced somewhere between about 0.94 and 9.5 billion PBMCs.

The research as a whole found: Sampling was restricted to blood, and TCR repertoires in tissue are likely to differ from TCR repertoires in blood. Based on pairwise subsampling, the degree of clonotype sharing among donors was expected to be affected by sequencing depth. Naive subsets generally had larger estimated clonotype richness than memory subsets did. The small number of donors limited the genetic and exposure-history diversity represented. Higher generation probabilities were observed for clonotypes shared by all four sorted-subset donors than for non-shared clonotypes. Rarefaction of sorted-subset datasets indicated incomplete sequencing despite the large sequencing depth. About 5% of naive CD4, more than 3% of naive CD8, about 2.1% of memory CD4, and over 0.35% of memory CD8 clonotypes were shared across a few donors.

A note on this clone: Its cognate antigen has yet to be identified. Base qualities were left out, and no much larger clone turns up one base away.

The donors were healthy, HIV-negative adults with no recently reported acute infections or vaccinations. Every donor was a Caucasian adult living in Nashville, Tennessee, USA. CD4+ T cells were enriched through magnetic negative selection, after which naive cells were positively selected on CD45RA and the remaining negative fraction served as the memory subset. Blood was collected by leukapheresis, and PBMCs were isolated by Ficoll-Histopaque density gradient centrifugation and then cryopreserved in liquid nitrogen vapor phase. Analytical flow cytometry was used to check the purity and quantity of every magnetically sorted T cell population. Genomic DNA was isolated from every sorted fraction and measured by UV absorbance on a Nanodrop 2000c. The germline V gene specifies SQVTM as CDR1 and ANQGSEA as CDR2. Trimming removed 2 bases from V and 6 bases from J, leaving 8 bases between the germline ends. Inclusive of the bounding cysteine and phenylalanine, the CDR3 is 11 residues long. Only CDR3 DNA remains: 33 bases, in frame from the first base.

Using the deep immunoSEQ assay, multiplex PCR amplified TCR CDR3 regions from genomic DNA. Genomic DNA extracted from each cell subset was distributed evenly over all wells of several immunoSEQ 96-well plates, and each plate served as one replicate. For sorted subsets, each replicate PCR was loaded with approximately 190 ng genomic DNA, equivalent to some 31,000 T cell genomes. Purified libraries were measured with a Qubit 3.0 fluorometer, size-checked on a Bioanalyzer 2100, and measured again with the KAPA Library Quantification kit. Every immunoSEQ 96-well plate was sequenced on a separate single-read 150-cycle Illumina NextSeq 550 flow cell. In the source study's methods: Because the immunoSEQ output held only junctional sequences and lacked quality scores, the filtering could not match the filtering applied to full-length reads. Sequences were annotated with PyIR, a Python wrapper for IgBLAST v1.9, and V/J genes and CDR3 were assigned using IMGT germline references. Reads with weak V/J assignments (E-value above 1e-6), missing CDR3, stop codons, out-of-frame junctions, or ambiguous translated residues were removed. A V3J clonotype was defined by an identical inferred V gene, J gene, and CDR3 amino acid sequence. Percentage overlap between repertoires was computed as shared unique clonotypes divided by the size of the smaller repertoire. Three approaches were used to assess repertoire richness: RTK rarefaction, the Chao1 estimator, and Recon v2.1 estimates of unobserved clonotypes. For all TCRbeta clonotypes obtained by the gDNA method from a few donors, generation probabilities were computed with OLGA. TCRdb took over this immuneACCESS table, retaining in-frame rearrangements with V and J assigned. Such tables are incomplete; in checked studies, under half of the missing clones stem from an unresolved V gene, and the remainder is unexplained. V and J calls plus clone size are reproduced from that table; the DNA served to infer D and trimming. For this sample the table gives 2 million to 2.5 million clones, of which approximately 95% were detected only once. Roughly 0.13% of the sample is held by the ten biggest clonotypes.

Rearrangement joined TRBV29-1 to TRBJ2-7; 5 matching bases give a weak D call of TRBD2. This sequence originates from a man aged 18 to 29 in good health. Sequences were obtained from naive CD4+ T cells sorted from blood. The cell subset or site label here, explained by the study, means: CD45RA+ positively selected. The DNA sequence reads TGCAGCGTTGAAAACGGAGGCGAGCAGTACTTC. This encodes CSVENGGEQYF.